Each of the 29 T cell receptor beta chains below was sequenced from the same sample in a study of CD8+ T cells in alopecia areata. Sequencing relied on a cDNA template that was reverse transcribed from extracted RNA. Repertoires were generated with immunoSEQ multiplex PCR, while TCRdb's copy carries only in-frame clones and drops some. The repertoire holds fewer than 250,000 clones, about three fifths seen once, with 0.85% to 1.3% in the top ten. Described treatment: oral pan-JAK inhibitor, 5-10 mg twice daily. The material sequenced was CD4+ T cells sorted from blood, taken at week 24, from a patient treated with tofacitinib. All receptors come from a human donor with alopecia areata.

This chain connects TRBV27 to TRBJ1-2, with no clear D. The CDR3 has 13 residues. Between the trimmed V and J ends, which lost 5 bases and 4 bases, there was a span of 11 bases. Germline values: CDR1 MNHEY, CDR2 SMNVEV (reference sequence). The CDR3, as DNA: TGTGCCAGCAGTCCAACCTGGGGCTATGGCTACACCTTC. Translation gives CASSPTWGYGYTF.

This clone was recorded a few times. The chain couples TRBV2 to TRBJ2-7; D remains ambiguous. CDR1 is SNHLY, CDR2 FYNNEI, per germline. V lost 6 bases and J lost 3, with 9 bases in between. The CDR3 has 12 residues. The CDR3: CASRELYYEQYF. The CDR3 bases are TGTGCCAGCAGGGAACTCTACTACGAGCAGTACTTC.

V usage is TRBV7-8 and J usage is TRBJ2-3; the match to TRBD1 covers 9 bases. V lost 3 bases to trimming and J lost 1 base; unmatched junction nucleotides: 2. There are 15 residues in the CDR3. CDR1 and CDR2 (germline): SGHVS, FQNEAQ. CDR3 nucleotide sequence: TGTGCCAGCAGCTTGGACAGGGGCGGCACAGATACGCAGTATTTT. Encoded protein: CASSLDRGGTDTQYF.

The chain recombines TRBV5-4 with TRBJ2-7; the D is unclear. This CDR3 has 13 residues. Trimming cost V 1 base and J 1 base, with 6 bases left between them. Germline assignment: CDR1 SGHNT and CDR2 YYREEE (reference sequence). The CDR3, as DNA: TGTGCCAGCAGCTTGAAAGGATCCTACGAGCAGTACTTC. It codes for CASSLKGSYEQYF.

This chain connects TRBV29-1 to TRBJ2-2, with a weak D call TRBD1 (6 bases). The V and J ends lost 6 bases and 6 bases respectively, with 8 bases between them. Germline assignment: CDR1 SQVTM and CDR2 ANQGSEA. CDR3 length equals 11 residues. The CDR3 spells CSVQGPGELFF. Written as DNA, the CDR3 is TGCAGCGTCCAGGGGCCCGGGGAGCTGTTTTTT.

A word on this clone: A much larger clone sits a single nucleotide away, making a read error possible. The V call is TRBV7-8, the J call TRBJ2-7, with 8 bases matching TRBD1. This CDR3 comprises 13 residues. V gave up 5 bases and J gave up 1 base; unmatched junction bases: 1. CDR1 and CDR2 from the germline V gene are SGHVS and FQNEAQ. CDR3 bases: TGTGCCAGCAGCCGGGACAGGTCCTACGAGCAGTACTTC. This encodes CASSRDRSYEQYF. The full variable domain, rest sourced from reference TRBV7-8 and TRBJ2-7, is GAGVSQSPRYKVAKRGQDVALRCDPISGHVSLFWYQQALGQGPEFLTYFQNEAQLDKSGLPSDRFFAERPEGSVSTLKIQRTQQEDSAVYLCASSRDRSYEQYFGPGTRLTVT.

Concerning this clone: Other DNA sequences of this sample code for an identical CDR3. V usage is TRBV30 and J usage is TRBJ1-2; 10 bases agree with TRBD1. Germline lookup yields CDR1 GTSNPN and CDR2 SVGIG (reference sequence). With 2 bases clipped from V and 5 bases from J, the junction kept 2 bases outside the gene matches. CDR3 size: 13 residues. The CDR3 is CAWSRDRGYGYTF. DNA of the CDR3: TGTGCCTGGAGTCGGGACAGGGGTTATGGCTACACCTTC.

The CDR3 region is CASSFGQGRETQYF. The DNA of the CDR3 is TGTGCCAGCAGCTTTGGACAGGGGAGGGAGACCCAGTACTTC. The gene calls are TRBV7-2 and TRBJ2-5, with 9 bases lining up with TRBD1. The V gene end was trimmed by 3 bases and the J gene end by 5 bases; junction bases not matched to a gene: 4. This CDR3 is built from 14 residues. The germline V gene encodes CDR1 SGHTA and CDR2 FQGNSA. Complete variable domain (other parts from reference TRBV7-2 and TRBJ2-5): GAGVSQSPSNKVTEKGKDVELRCDPISGHTALYWYRQSLGQGLEFLIYFQGNSAPDKSGLPSDRFSAERTGGSVSTLTIQRTQQEDSAVYLCASSFGQGRETQYFGPGTRLLVL.

V gene TRBV10-3 combines with J gene TRBJ2-2; D tentatively fits TRBD1 or TRBD2 (6 bases each). This CDR3 region has 13 residues. Germline V lookup: CDR1 ENHRY, CDR2 SYGVKD. The V end was cut by 6 bases, the J end by 3 bases, with 8 bases between. The CDR3 coding sequence is TGTGCCATCAGCGGGGGCTACACCGGGGAGCTGTTTTTT. It translates to CAISGGYTGELFF.

The chain couples TRBV11-2 to TRBJ2-2, with a tentative D call TRBD2 (7 bases). V was pared by 6 bases and J by 4 bases, with 24 bases between. This CDR3 contains 18 residues. The V gene's germline CDR1 is SGHAT and CDR2 FQNNGV. In DNA form, the CDR3 reads TGTGCCAGCAGTACCTTAGGGGGGGTGGATCGTGGCACCGGGGAGCTGTTTTTT. Amino acid sequence: CASSTLGGVDRGTGELFF.

The chain has TRBV6-6 and TRBJ1-2; D is ambiguous. Trimming removed 6 bases at V and 8 bases at J, with 22 bases between. The CDR3 has 15 residues. From germline, CDR1 is MNHNY and CDR2 SVGAGI (reference sequence). CDR3: CASSWPLGGEGGYTF. Written as DNA, the CDR3 is TGTGCCAGCAGCTGGCCTCTGGGCGGTGAAGGGGGCTACACCTTC.

The chain joins TRBV7-2 to TRBJ2-1, with D possibly TRBD1 on 7 matching bases. V was pared by 6 bases and J by 5 bases, with 20 bases between. Germline V lookup: CDR1 SGHTA, CDR2 FQGNSA. The CDR3 is made up of 16 amino acids. The CDR3 reads CASSFRVGGGHNEQFF. The CDR3 DNA sequence: TGTGCCAGCAGTTTTAGAGTAGGAGGGGGCCACAATGAGCAGTTCTTC.

V is TRBV19 and J is TRBJ1-2; D unresolved. Per germline, CDR1 LNHDA and CDR2 SQIVND (reference sequence). V shed 8 bases and J shed 8 bases, with 15 bases lying between them. The CDR3 loop spans 12 amino acids. The CDR3 reads CASFHEADGYTF. In DNA, the CDR3 is TGTGCCAGTTTCCACGAAGCGGACGGCTACACCTTC.

The chain carries TRBV29-1 and TRBJ1-5, with D hard to call. Trimming left V 4 bases short and J 7 bases short, with 14 bases between. The germline CDR1 and CDR2 sequences are SQVTM and ANQGSEA. This CDR3 spans 13 amino acids. The CDR3 nucleotides read TGCAGCGTTGCCCTTGGGGAGTTACAGCCCCAGCATTTT. Protein product: CSVALGELQPQHF. Variable domain in full (rest from reference TRBV29-1 and TRBJ1-5): SAVISQKPSRDICQRGTSLTIQCQVDSQVTMMFWYRQQPGQSLTLIATANQGSEATYESGFVIDKFPISRPNLTFSTLTVSNMSPEDSSIYLCSVALGELQPQHFGDGTRLSIL.

This chain connects TRBV30 to TRBJ1-1; 8 nucleotides agree with TRBD1. Losses at the gene ends were 4 bases for V and 7 bases for J; bases not matched to a gene: 11. Germline V gives CDR1 GTSNPN, CDR2 SVGIG (reference sequence). The CDR3 extends over 14 amino acids. In nucleotides, the CDR3 is TGTGCCTGGATCCCGGCAGGGGGCCGGTTTGAAGCTTTCTTT. Translation: CAWIPAGGRFEAFF.

The rearrangement uses TRBV5-4 and TRBJ2-3; TRBD1 is a possible D gene (7 bases). Trimming pared 4 bases from V and 3 bases from J, leaving 18 bases between. This CDR3 has 16 residues. Germline V gene data show CDR1 as SGHNT and CDR2 as YYREEE (reference sequence). The CDR3, as DNA: TGTGCCAGCAGCCTAGCTAGGACAGGAGGGACAGATACGCAGTATTTT. Amino acids: CASSLARTGGTDTQYF.

V is TRBV10-1 and J is TRBJ1-5, with TRBD1 matching over 7 bases. The CDR3 has 12 residues. Trimming cost V 6 bases and J 5 bases; bases outside gene matches: 1. Germline V gene lookup returns CDR1 WNHNN and CDR2 SYGVQD (reference sequence). CDR3 DNA sequence: TGCGCCAGCAGCACAGGGGATCAGCCCCAGCATTTT. This encodes CASSTGDQPQHF.

V usage is TRBV14 and J usage is TRBJ2-5, with 7 bases identical to TRBD2. Germline trimming cut 4 bases from V and 2 bases from J; bases unmatched to any gene: 4. This CDR3 has 14 residues. In germline, CDR1 is SGHDN, CDR2 FVKESK. The CDR3 is CASSRAGLQETQYF. DNA of the CDR3: TGTGCCAGCAGCCGAGCGGGGTTACAAGAGACCCAGTACTTC.

This sequence joins TRBV5-6 and TRBJ1-2; D unclear. This CDR3 contains 13 residues. Germline V gives CDR1 SGHDT, CDR2 YYEEEE. With 6 bases removed from V and 3 bases from J, the gap between germline ends came to 12 bases. For the CDR3, the DNA is TGTGCCAGCACCCTGGAGGGTTACTATGGCTACACCTTC. It is translated as CASTLEGYYGYTF.

This clone has a handful of counts. The CDR3 loop reads CASSLYSTEAFF. CDR3 nucleotides: TGTGCCAGCAGCTTATACAGCACTGAAGCTTTCTTT. The gene calls are TRBV7-9 and TRBJ1-1; no firm D call. With 2 bases removed from V and 4 bases from J, the gap between germline ends came to 5 bases. This CDR3 comprises 12 residues. Germline V gene sequence: CDR1 SEHNR, CDR2 FQNEAQ (reference sequence).

This clone was observed a few times. The J gene is TRBJ1-2, the V gene TRBV29-1, with D possibly TRBD1 on 5 matching bases. Trimming shortened V by 6 bases and J by 7 bases, and 12 bases separated the two germline ends. CDR3 length: 11 amino acids. Germline V gene sequence: CDR1 SQVTM, CDR2 ANQGSEA. CDR3 protein: CSVGREVGYTF. The CDR3 region has the DNA TGCAGCGTAGGCAGGGAGGTTGGCTACACCTTC.

CDR3 nucleotide sequence: TGTGCCAGCCAGCCGGGGCGGAACACCGGGGAGCTGTTTTTT. It codes for CASQPGRNTGELFF. The V gene is TRBV13, the J gene TRBJ2-2; D may correspond to TRBD1 or TRBD2 (5 bases each). The V gene lost 8 bases and the J gene lost 1 base, with 11 bases spanning the gap. CDR1 is PRHDT and CDR2 is FYEKMQ in the germline V gene (reference sequence). This CDR3 contains 14 residues.

This sequence joins TRBV7-3 and TRBJ2-1; 8 positions match TRBD1. The J segment lost 6 bases and the V segment lost 1 base, leaving 5 bases of the junction unmatched. Germline-derived CDR1 and CDR2 are SGHTA and FQGTGA. The CDR3 loop spans 15 amino acids. This CDR3 is CASSLNPGQVNEQFF. The CDR3 DNA sequence: TGTGCCAGCAGCTTAAACCCGGGACAGGTCAATGAGCAGTTCTTC.

This clone was seen a few times. This chain links TRBV29-1 with TRBJ1-5; D remains unclear. The germline gives CDR1 SQVTM, CDR2 ANQGSEA. V lost 1 base and J lost 3, with 13 bases in between. The CDR3 covers 15 residues. The CDR3 region has the DNA TGCAGCGTTGAAGGGTCTGTGGAGCACAATCAGCCCCAGCATTTT. It encodes CSVEGSVEHNQPQHF.

In this sample, this clone turned up a few times. The chain links TRBV29-1 to TRBJ2-1; 7 nucleotides agree with TRBD1. Trimming removed 4 bases from V and 9 bases from J; junction bases left unmatched: 6. The CDR3 is 12 amino acids. The germline V gene encodes CDR1 SQVTM and CDR2 ANQGSEA. The CDR3, as DNA: TGCAGCGTTGGACAGGGCCTTTCTGAGCAGTTCTTC. This gives the protein CSVGQGLSEQFF.

This clone has only a few counts. The chain carries TRBV19 and TRBJ2-1, with TRBD2 identical over 11 bases. The V and J ends lost 5 bases and 11 bases, in that order; junction bases with no gene match: 14. The germline V gene encodes CDR1 LNHDA and CDR2 SQIVND (reference sequence). CDR3 size: 16 residues. The CDR3: CASSASRGLAEAKQFF. CDR3 DNA: TGTGCCAGTAGTGCCTCGCGGGGACTAGCGGAAGCCAAGCAGTTCTTC.

The chain employs TRBV4-3 and TRBJ2-3; a possible D gene is TRBD1 (5 bases). Trimming removed 0 bases from V and 3 bases from J, with 10 bases in between. Germline V lookup: CDR1 LGHNA, CDR2 YSLEER. The CDR3 runs 15 residues. CDR3 DNA: TGCGCCAGCAGCCAAGATTCTACAGGAACAGATACGCAGTATTTT. This encodes CASSQDSTGTDTQYF.

The table lists this clone with a few counts. One end of the junction fails to match germline, which may point to a read error. V and J are TRBV29-1 and TRBJ2-3; D is perhaps TRBD2 (6 bases). Germline CDR1 is SQVTM and CDR2 is ANQGSEA. This CDR3 contains 11 residues. The CDR3 DNA is TGCAGCGTTTTACAGTCCGGGACTTCGGATTTT. As protein: CSVLQSGTSDF.

V gene TRBV29-1 combines with J gene TRBJ1-1, with D unclear. Trimming pared 7 bases from V and 3 bases from J, leaving 18 bases between. Germline V gene data show CDR1 as SQVTM and CDR2 as ANQGSEA. The CDR3 runs to 14 residues. The CDR3 reads CSAVLQALDTEAFF. The CDR3, as DNA: TGCAGCGCAGTACTCCAGGCATTGGACACTGAAGCTTTCTTT.